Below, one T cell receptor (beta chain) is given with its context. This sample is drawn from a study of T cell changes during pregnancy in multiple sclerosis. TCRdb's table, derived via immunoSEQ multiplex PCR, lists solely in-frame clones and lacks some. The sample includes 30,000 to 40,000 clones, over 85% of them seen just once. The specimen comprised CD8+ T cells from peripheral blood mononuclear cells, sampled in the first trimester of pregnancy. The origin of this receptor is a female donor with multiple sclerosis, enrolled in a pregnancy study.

This CDR3 reads CASSPLVAGGGGANVLTF. The DNA of the CDR3 is TGTGCCAGCAGCCCATTAGTAGCGGGAGGAGGTGGGGCCAACGTCCTGACTTTC. The rearrangement joins TRBV7-9 to TRBJ2-6, with 10 bases identical to TRBD2. This CDR3 is 18 amino acids long. The trim removed 5 bases at V and 3 bases at J, leaving 10 bases unmatched. Per germline, CDR1 SEHNR and CDR2 FQNEAQ (reference sequence).